This TCR beta chain was sequenced during a study of shared clonotypes between healthy human individuals. Study results and limitations: Clonotype sharing across donors was expected to vary with sequencing depth. Naive subsets usually exceeded memory subsets in estimated richness.

Only Caucasian adults living in Nashville, Tennessee made up the donor group. Profiling relied on immunoSEQ multiplex PCR, and the TCRdb table lists in-frame clones only, not all of them. The sample has fewer than 2.5 million clones, roughly 93% seen once. A note on this clone: Its target is not known.

This TCR was sampled from a man aged 18 to 29 in good health. Some clones in this sample may be carry-over from other donors' samples. Sequenced: naive CD4+ T cells from PBMCs. Noted subset: CD45RA+ positively selected.

CDR3 region: CASSFLAGLNNEQFF. The CDR3 DNA reads TGTGCCAGCAGCTTCCTAGCGGGCCTTAACAATGAGCAGTTCTTC. V is TRBV11-1 and J is TRBJ2-1; 8 nucleotides align to TRBD2. Trimming removed 3 bases from V and 5 bases from J; junction bases left unmatched: 6. The CDR3 spans 15 residues. Germline V CDR1 and CDR2: SGHAT, FQDESV (reference sequence).